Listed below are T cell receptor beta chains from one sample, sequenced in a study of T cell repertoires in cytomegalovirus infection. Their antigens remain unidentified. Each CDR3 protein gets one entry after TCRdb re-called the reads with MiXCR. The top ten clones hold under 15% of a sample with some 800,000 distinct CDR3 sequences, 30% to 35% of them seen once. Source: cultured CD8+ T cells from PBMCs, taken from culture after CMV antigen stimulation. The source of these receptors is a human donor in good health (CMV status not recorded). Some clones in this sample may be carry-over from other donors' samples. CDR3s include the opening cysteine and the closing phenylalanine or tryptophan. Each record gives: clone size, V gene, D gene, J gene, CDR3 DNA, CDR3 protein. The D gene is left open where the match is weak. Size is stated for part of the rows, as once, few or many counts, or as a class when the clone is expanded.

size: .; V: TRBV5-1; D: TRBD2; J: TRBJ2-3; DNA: TGCGCCAGCAGCTTAACCCACGTAGCGGGGGGAAACACAGATACGCAGTATTTT; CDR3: CASSLTHVAGGNTDTQYF
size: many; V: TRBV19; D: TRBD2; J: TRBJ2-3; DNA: TGTGCCAGTAGTATTGCTAGCGGGGGGCCAGATACGCAGTATTTT; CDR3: CASSIASGGPDTQYF
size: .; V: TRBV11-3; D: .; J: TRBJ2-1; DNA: TGTGCCAGCAGCTTGTGGACAGCTTCCTACAATGAGCAGTTCTTC; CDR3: CASSLWTASYNEQFF
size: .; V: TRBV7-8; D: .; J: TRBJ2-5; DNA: TGTGCCAGCAGCTTATCGGCGTGGGTAAAGGGGGAAGAGACCCAGTACTTC; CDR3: CASSLSAWVKGEETQYF
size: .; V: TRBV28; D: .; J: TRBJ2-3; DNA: TGTGCCAGCAGTGCCCTGGGGTCGGGGGCTAACACAGATACGCAGTATTTT; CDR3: CASSALGSGANTDTQYF
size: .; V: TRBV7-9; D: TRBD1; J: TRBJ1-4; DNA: TGTGCCAGCAGCTCCCCGGGAGGGGGCTTGGAAAAACTGTTTTTT; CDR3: CASSSPGGGLEKLFF
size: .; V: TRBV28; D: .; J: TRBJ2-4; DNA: TGTGCCAGCAGTTATGCCCCGGAGGGAGATAAAAACATTCAGTACTTC; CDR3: CASSYAPEGDKNIQYF
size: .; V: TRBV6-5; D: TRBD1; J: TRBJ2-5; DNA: TGTGCCAGCATCGGGGACAGGGACGAGACCCAGTACTTC; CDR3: CASIGDRDETQYF
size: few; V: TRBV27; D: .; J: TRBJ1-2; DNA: TGTGCCAGCAGTTTATCGTCGGGGAACTATGGCTACACCTTC; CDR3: CASSLSSGNYGYTF
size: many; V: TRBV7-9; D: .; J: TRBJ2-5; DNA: TGTGCCAGCAGCGGGGACTCCCTCGGAGAGACCCAGTACTTC; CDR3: CASSGDSLGETQYF
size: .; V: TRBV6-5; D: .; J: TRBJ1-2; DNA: TGTGCCAGCAGTTACCCTGACAGCCCCTATGGCTACACCTTC; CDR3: CASSYPDSPYGYTF
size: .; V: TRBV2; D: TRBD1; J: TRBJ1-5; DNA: TGTGCCAGCAGTGAAAGTGGGACAGGGCCAAACCAGCCCCAGCATTTT; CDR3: CASSESGTGPNQPQHF
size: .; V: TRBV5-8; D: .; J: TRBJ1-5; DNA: TGTGCCAGCAGCCCGTGGCCCCAGCATTTT; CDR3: CASSPWPQHF
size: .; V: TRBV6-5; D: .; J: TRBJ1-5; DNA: TGTGCCAGCAATCTAGGACAGTATAGCAATCAGCCCCAGCATTTT; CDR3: CASNLGQYSNQPQHF
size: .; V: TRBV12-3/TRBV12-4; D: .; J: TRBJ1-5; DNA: TGTGCCAGCAGTTTAGTCAGAGAGCCCCAGCATTTT; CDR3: CASSLVREPQHF
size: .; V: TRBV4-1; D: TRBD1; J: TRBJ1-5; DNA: TGCGCCAGCAGCCAATGGACAGGGGTCAATCAGCCCCAGCATTTT; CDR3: CASSQWTGVNQPQHF
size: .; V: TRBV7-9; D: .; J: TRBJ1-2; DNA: TGTGCCAGCAGCGCACCGGGACCCTATGGCTACACCTTC; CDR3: CASSAPGPYGYTF
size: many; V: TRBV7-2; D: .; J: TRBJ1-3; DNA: TGTGCCAGCAGCTTCCCCTTCAGTACAACCGATGGAAACACCATATATTTT; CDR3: CASSFPFSTTDGNTIYF
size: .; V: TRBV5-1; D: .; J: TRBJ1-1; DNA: TGCGCCAGCAGCTCGAGGCTGGGCACTGAAGCTTTCTTT; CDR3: CASSSRLGTEAFF
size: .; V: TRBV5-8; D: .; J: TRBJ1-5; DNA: TGTGCCAGCATTCCCGGCGGAGGTTATCAGCCCCAGCATTTT; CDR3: CASIPGGGYQPQHF